The 25 T cell receptor beta chains below come from one sample, sequenced in a study of T cells in tuberculosis (dated by TCRdb to 2017 to 2018). Libraries were prepared through the immunoSEQ multiplex PCR assay. TCRdb limited this immuneACCESS table to in-frame rearrangements with V and J called. A share of clones is missing; checked studies link under half to unresolved V genes, and the rest is unexplained. The sample table lists about 43,000 clones, about 94% of them with a count of one. The ten largest clones capture 1.5% to 2% of the sample. The sequenced sample consisted of PBMCs. Every receptor here comes from a donor aged 10 to 29 with latent tuberculosis or without tuberculosis infection. Some clones in this sample may be carry-over from other donors' samples.

The chain joins TRBV7-9 to TRBJ2-3; 8 bases are shared with TRBD1. The CDR3 sequence is 15 residues long. V shed 5 bases, J shed 1 base, and the junction held 5 bases outside the gene matches. Per germline, CDR1 SEHNR and CDR2 FQNEAQ (reference sequence). The CDR3 DNA reads TGTGCCAGCAGCCGTCCGGGACAGGGCACAGATACGCAGTATTTT. This gives the protein CASSRPGQGTDTQYF.

The V gene is TRBV19, the J gene TRBJ2-1; 9 positions agree with TRBD1. V was clipped by 4 bases and J by 4 bases; unmatched bases: 8. The germline gives CDR1 LNHDA, CDR2 SQIVND (reference sequence). CDR3 length: 16 residues. The CDR3 DNA is TGTGCCAGTAGTACCTGGACAGGGGTTCGGTACAATGAGCAGTTCTTC. It specifies CASSTWTGVRYNEQFF.

The chain couples TRBV15 to TRBJ2-7; 14 bases fit TRBD2. The CDR3 covers 18 residues. Germline values: CDR1 LNHNV, CDR2 YYDKDF (reference sequence). The J segment lost 4 bases and the V segment lost 0 bases, leaving 8 bases of the junction unmatched. The CDR3 DNA reads as TGTGCCACCAGCAGAGACCCTAGGGGGACTAGCGGGAGATACGAGCAGTACTTC. Residues: CATSRDPRGTSGRYEQYF.

The chain uses TRBV5-1 and TRBJ2-2, with TRBD1 matching over 8 bases. The germline V gene encodes CDR1 SGHRS and CDR2 YFSETQ. This CDR3 contains 16 residues. V lost 3 bases and J lost 4; bases outside the gene matches: 8. For the CDR3, the DNA is TGCGCCAGCAGCTCGGACAGGGAAAAGGTCACCGGGGAGCTGTTTTTT. Its translation is CASSSDREKVTGELFF.

This sequence joins TRBV4-3 and TRBJ1-4; D ambiguous. Germline loops: CDR1 LGHNA, CDR2 YSLEER. There are 18 residues in the CDR3. V lost 0 bases, J lost 8 bases, and 22 bases lay in between. The CDR3 bases are TGCGCCAGCAGCCAAGATCTTTTGCGGGTGGGGTTAGGGGAAAAACTGTTTTTT. This encodes CASSQDLLRVGLGEKLFF.

This clone has only one observation. This rearrangement joins TRBV5-1 to TRBJ2-1, with 7 bases that match TRBD2. Unmatched junction bases numbered 9, after V lost 3 bases and J lost 3 bases. Germline V gives CDR1 SGHRS, CDR2 YFSETQ. This CDR3 region has 16 residues. The CDR3 DNA is TGCGCCAGCAGCTCCGCTAGCGGACATTACTACAATGAGCAGTTCTTC. It yields the protein CASSSASGHYYNEQFF.

The chain has TRBV7-9 and TRBJ2-3; 10 nucleotides match TRBD2. The CDR3 runs to 16 residues. The germline V gene has CDR1 SEHNR and CDR2 FQNEAQ (reference sequence). V was clipped by 5 bases and J by 4 bases; unmatched bases: 9. CDR3 sequence reads: CASSPLSGRAPDTQYF. The DNA for the CDR3 is TGTGCCAGCAGCCCCCTCAGCGGGAGGGCCCCAGATACGCAGTATTTT.

The V and J genes are TRBV29-1 and TRBJ2-7; perhaps TRBD2 as D (6 bases). Per germline, CDR1 SQVTM and CDR2 ANQGSEA. V dropped 8 bases and J dropped 6 bases, with 20 bases sitting between them. This CDR3 spans 13 amino acids. The CDR3 DNA follows: TGCAGCTTCCGGACTAACTCGGCGGGCGAGCAGTACTTC. Translated, it gives CSFRTNSAGEQYF.

The rearrangement joins TRBV18 to TRBJ2-2; no clear D gene. In germline, CDR1 is KGHSH, CDR2 LQKENI. V shed 1 base and J shed 7 bases, with 7 bases lying between them. The length of the CDR3 is 13 residues. This CDR3 is CASSPLGFGELFF. The CDR3 region has the DNA TGTGCCAGCTCACCACTCGGGTTCGGGGAGCTGTTTTTT. The full variable domain, completed using reference TRBV18 and TRBJ2-2, is NAGVMQNPRHLVRRRGQEARLRCSPMKGHSHVYWYRQLPEEGLKFMVYLQKENIIDESGMPKERFSAEFPKEGPSILRIQQVVRGDSAAYFCASSPLGFGELFFGEGSRLTVL.

The V call is TRBV5-1, the J call TRBJ2-7; the D gene is possibly TRBD1 (5 bases). The CDR3 sequence is 12 residues long. Trimming removed 2 bases from V and 5 bases from J, with 8 bases in between. Germline loops: CDR1 SGHRS, CDR2 YFSETQ. CDR3 DNA sequence: TGCGCCAGCAGCTTTCCAGGGAACGAGCAGTACTTC. It encodes CASSFPGNEQYF.

As regards this clone: One end of the junction is discordant with germline, which a read error may explain. V is TRBV5-6 and J is TRBJ2-2; 7 nucleotides agree with TRBD1. CDR1 and CDR2 (germline): SGHDT, YYEEEE. The CDR3 has 14 amino acids. The CDR3 region is CASSSTGNAGELFF. CDR3 DNA sequence: TGTGCCAGCAGCTCGACAGGGAACGCCGGGGAGCTGTTTTTT.

This rearrangement joins TRBV14 to TRBJ2-2; TRBD2 matches at 11 bases. V gave up 2 bases and J gave up 2 bases; unmatched junction bases: 4. The germline gives CDR1 SGHDN, CDR2 FVKESK. The CDR3 covers 17 residues. Here the CDR3 DNA reads TGTGCCAGCAGCCAACTAGGACTAGCGGGTAACACCGGGGAGCTGTTTTTT. Translation gives CASSQLGLAGNTGELFF.

This chain joins TRBV25-1 and TRBJ1-2, with D tentatively TRBD1 (5 bases). The germline V and J ends were trimmed by 3 bases and 1 base, with 9 bases remaining between them. CDR1 and CDR2 from the germline V gene are MGHDK and SYGVNS. This CDR3 is 14 amino acids long. In DNA, the CDR3 is TGTGCCAGCAGTGAGGGGCACAGTAACTATGGCTACACCTTC. The encoded protein is CASSEGHSNYGYTF.

The chain has TRBV7-6 and TRBJ1-2; tentative D call: TRBD1 (6 bases). CDR1 and CDR2 from the germline V gene are SGHVS and FNYEAQ. The CDR3 is made up of 19 amino acids. Trimming shortened V by 4 bases and J by 4 bases, and 28 bases separated the two germline ends. CDR3 in amino acids: CASSSWNSNGQLMVYGYTF. CDR3 coding DNA: TGTGCCAGCAGCTCCTGGAACTCCAACGGACAGCTTATGGTCTATGGCTACACCTTC. Complete variable domain (other parts from reference TRBV7-6 and TRBJ1-2): GAGVSQSPRYKVTKRGQDVALRCDPISGHVSLYWYRQALGQGPEFLTYFNYEAQQDKSGLPNDRFSAERPEGSISTLTIQRTEQRDSAMYRCASSSWNSNGQLMVYGYTFGSGTRLTVV.

This clone showed up just once. The chain has TRBV4-3 and TRBJ2-7; D perhaps matches TRBD2 (5 bases). This CDR3 spans 14 amino acids. CDR1 LGHNA and CDR2 YSLEER come from the germline V gene. The V and J ends lost 0 bases and 4 bases respectively, with 10 bases between them. The DNA for the CDR3 is TGCGCCAGCAGCCAAGATCTAGCAGTTTACGAGCAGTACTTC. Its translation is CASSQDLAVYEQYF.

CDR3 coding DNA: TGTGCCAGCAGTTTTCAGGCCTTCTTCCGTGACGAGCAGTACTTC. Translation: CASSFQAFFRDEQYF. The chain links TRBV27 to TRBJ2-7; no reliable D call. Germline-derived CDR1 and CDR2 are MNHEY and SMNVEV (reference sequence). The CDR3 is 15 amino acids. V gave up 3 bases and J gave up 5 bases, with 17 bases separating them.

This chain links TRBV4-2 with TRBJ1-5; the D gene is possibly TRBD1 (6 bases). The CDR3 is 15 amino acids. V was clipped by 1 base and J by 3 bases, with 10 bases between them. Germline CDR1 LGHNA, CDR2 YNFKEQ. The CDR3 here is CASSQAWGHNQPQHF. CDR3 DNA: TGTGCCAGCAGCCAAGCATGGGGGCACAATCAGCCCCAGCATTTT.

The rearrangement joins TRBV10-3 to TRBJ1-3; 8 bases are a match to TRBD1. The CDR3 length is 15 residues. Per the germline V gene, CDR1 is ENHRY and CDR2 is SYGVKD. V lost 4 bases to trimming and J lost 1 base; unmatched junction nucleotides: 3. Written as DNA, the CDR3 is TGTGCCATCAGTGCTACAGGGGGATCTGGAAACACCATATATTTT. Protein: CAISATGGSGNTIYF.

The DNA for the CDR3 is TGTGCCAGCCCACCCAAAGAGGGGAGGTTTTGGAACTATGGCTACACCTTC. This encodes CASPPKEGRFWNYGYTF. The chain has TRBV5-4 and TRBJ1-2; D is possibly TRBD1 (5 bases). Deletions cut 7 bases from V and 2 bases from J, with 24 bases between. Per germline, CDR1 SGHNT and CDR2 YYREEE (reference sequence). The length of the CDR3 is 17 residues. The full variable domain, completed using reference TRBV5-4 and TRBJ1-2, is ETGVTQSPTHLIKTRGQQVTLRCSSQSGHNTVSWYQQALGQGPQFIFQYYREEENGRGNFPPRFSGLQFPNYSSELNVNALELDDSALYLCASPPKEGRFWNYGYTFGSGTRLTVV.

The rearrangement uses TRBV19 and TRBJ2-7, with TRBD2 matching over 8 bases. The CDR3 extends over 14 amino acids. The germline CDR1 and CDR2 sequences are LNHDA and SQIVND (reference sequence). V dropped 7 bases and J dropped 1; count of bases not matched to a gene: 6. For the CDR3, the DNA is TGTGCCAGTAACCCTAGCGGGCGGTCCTACGAGCAGTACTTC. Encoded protein: CASNPSGRSYEQYF.

The chain recombines TRBV7-9 with TRBJ1-1; TRBD1 matches at 7 bases. The CDR3 consists of 14 residues. Unmatched junction bases numbered 8, after V lost 5 bases and J lost 5 bases. The germline CDR1 and CDR2 sequences are SEHNR and FQNEAQ (reference sequence). In DNA form, the CDR3 reads TGTGCCAGCAGCCCTAGGTCAGGGGGAACTGAAGCTTTCTTT. Protein product: CASSPRSGGTEAFF.

The gene calls are TRBV6-5 and TRBJ1-2; D remains unclear. Germline CDR1 reads MNHEY; CDR2 reads SVGAGI. The CDR3 runs 13 residues. Deletions cut 0 bases from V and 5 bases from J, with 7 bases between. The CDR3 protein is CASSYSREYGYTF. The CDR3 nucleotides read TGTGCCAGCAGTTACTCGAGAGAGTATGGCTACACCTTC.

The chain joins TRBV19 to TRBJ2-1; TRBD1 agrees at 9 bases. The trim removed 7 bases at V and 10 bases at J, leaving 8 bases unmatched. This CDR3 is 13 amino acids long. CDR1 and CDR2 from the germline V gene are LNHDA and SQIVND (reference sequence). This CDR3 reads CASTQQGAGEQFF. Written as DNA, the CDR3 is TGTGCCAGTACCCAACAGGGGGCGGGAGAGCAGTTCTTC.

The J gene is TRBJ2-7, the V gene TRBV4-3; 10 bases are shared with TRBD2. Losses at the gene ends were 4 bases for V and 4 bases for J; bases not matched to a gene: 7. This CDR3 comprises 15 residues. Germline V gene sequence: CDR1 LGHNA, CDR2 YSLEER. In nucleotides, the CDR3 is TGCGCCAGCAGCCTTAAGCGGGAGGGCCCTTACGAGCAGTACTTC. This encodes CASSLKREGPYEQYF.

CDR3 nucleotide sequence: TGTGCCAGCAGCCGGGAAAGACAGGGCCCCTACGAGCAGTACTTC. As protein: CASSRERQGPYEQYF. The rearrangement links TRBV6-5 to TRBJ2-7, with 7 bases aligning to TRBD1. CDR3 length equals 15 residues. Germline V gene sequence: CDR1 MNHEY, CDR2 SVGAGI. The V gene end was trimmed by 6 bases and the J gene end by 2 bases; junction bases not matched to a gene: 10.